This T cell receptor (beta chain) was recovered during a study of T cells in Graves' hyperthyroidism and ophthalmopathy. As for the study in general: Peripheral blood was taken when the disease was first diagnosed, before any treatment began.

Exclusions: uncontrolled infection, other autoimmune disease, pregnancy, lactation. The CDR3 contains 18 residues. V lost 8 bases, J lost 0 bases, and 8 bases stayed unmatched. Germline V gives CDR1 SGHTA, CDR2 FQGNSA. This clonotype came up a few times. RNA transcripts gave rise to amplified TCR beta CDR3 regions. First-round RT-PCR with HTBI primers amplified the TCR CDR3 region. Each CDR3 protein is one row after TCRdb ran MiXCR on the multiplex PCR reads. The table lists around 500,000 distinct CDR3 sequences, around a fifth of them singletons, with approximately 49% in the top ten. The sample comprised blood. The rearrangement joins TRBV7-2 to TRBJ2-1, with TRBD2 identical over 15 bases. The receptor's source is a woman between 70 and 85 years old with Graves' ophthalmopathy. CDR3 nucleotide sequence: TGTGCCAGCTCACTGGGGACTAGCGGGAGGAGCTCCTACAATGAGCAGTTCTTC. This encodes CASSLGTSGRSSYNEQFF.